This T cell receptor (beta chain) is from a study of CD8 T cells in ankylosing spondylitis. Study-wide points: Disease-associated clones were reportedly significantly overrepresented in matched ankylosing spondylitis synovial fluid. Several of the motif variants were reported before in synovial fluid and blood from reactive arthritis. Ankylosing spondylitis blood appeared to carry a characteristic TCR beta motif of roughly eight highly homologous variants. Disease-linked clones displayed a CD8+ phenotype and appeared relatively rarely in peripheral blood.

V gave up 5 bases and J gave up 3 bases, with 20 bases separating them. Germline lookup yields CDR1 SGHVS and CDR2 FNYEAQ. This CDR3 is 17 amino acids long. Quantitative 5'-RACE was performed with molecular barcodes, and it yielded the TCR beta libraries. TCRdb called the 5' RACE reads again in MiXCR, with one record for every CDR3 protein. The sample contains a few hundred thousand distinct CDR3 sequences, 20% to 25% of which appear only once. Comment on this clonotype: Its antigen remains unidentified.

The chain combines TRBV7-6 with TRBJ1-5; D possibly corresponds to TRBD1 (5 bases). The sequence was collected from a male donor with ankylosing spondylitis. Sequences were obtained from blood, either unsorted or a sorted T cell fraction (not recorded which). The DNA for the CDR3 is TGTGCCAGCAGCAGACGGACCCGACAGCCCTACAATCAGCCCCAGCATTTT. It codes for CASSRRTRQPYNQPQHF.